This entry lists 13 T cell receptor beta chains sequenced from one sample in a study of cytomegalovirus exposure and HLA in healthy donors. Primers included in the PCR were 60 Vbeta and 13 Jbeta primers. Measured with immunoSEQ multiplex PCR; TCRdb has only the in-frame clones, and not every one. The sample has about 160,000 clones, 80% to 85% seen once. Sequenced: PBMCs. The receptors here all came from a man aged 45 to 65 in good health and CMV-seropositive.

The chain joins TRBV19 to TRBJ2-1, with 9 bases that match TRBD2. Germline trimming cut 4 bases from V and 0 bases from J; bases unmatched to any gene: 4. This CDR3 is 16 amino acids long. Germline-derived CDR1 and CDR2 are LNHDA and SQIVND (reference sequence). The CDR3 nucleotides are TGTGCCAGTAGTAGCGGGGGGGCCCTCTCCTACAATGAGCAGTTCTTC. Its translation is CASSSGGALSYNEQFF.

CDR3 loop: CASSAGQTEAFF. The CDR3 coding sequence is TGTGCCAGCAGTGCAGGACAGACTGAAGCTTTCTTT. This chain links TRBV2 with TRBJ1-1; TRBD1 is a possible D gene (6 bases). Per germline, CDR1 SNHLY and CDR2 FYNNEI. V gave up 4 bases and J gave up 5 bases, with 8 bases separating them. The length of the CDR3 is 12 residues.

Comment on this clone: The same CDR3 is also encoded by other DNA sequences in this sample. This chain connects TRBV27 to TRBJ2-7, with 7 bases aligning to TRBD2. V gave up 0 bases and J gave up 1 base; unmatched junction bases: 6. The CDR3 spans 16 residues. Per germline, CDR1 MNHEY and CDR2 SMNVEV (reference sequence). The CDR3 DNA follows: TGTGCCAGCAGTTTATCCCTGGGCGGGGGATCCTACGAGCAGTACTTC. As protein: CASSLSLGGGSYEQYF.

This clone was seen a single time. The V gene is TRBV5-8, the J gene TRBJ1-6; 7 bases line up with TRBD1. The CDR3 sequence is 14 residues long. Losses at the gene ends were 5 bases for V and 10 bases for J; bases not matched to a gene: 9. Germline V CDR1 and CDR2: SGHTS, YDEGEE. DNA of the CDR3: TGTGCCAGCAGTACAGGGGATTCGTGGTCACCCCTCCACTTT. It yields the protein CASSTGDSWSPLHF.

CDR3 residues: CASSSTEGGGSNIQYF. The CDR3 DNA reads as TGTGCCAGCAGCTCAACAGAAGGTGGGGGCTCAAACATTCAGTACTTC. J is TRBJ2-4 and V is TRBV7-9; the D gene is possibly TRBD1 (6 bases). Germline CDR1 reads SEHNR; CDR2 reads FQNEAQ (reference sequence). This CDR3 is 16 amino acids long. V lost 4 bases and J 6 bases, leaving 19 bases between the germline ends. Full variable domain (remainder filled in from reference TRBV7-9 and TRBJ2-4): DTGVSQNPRHKITKRGQNVTFRCDPISEHNRLYWYRQTLGQGPEFLTYFQNEAQLEKSRLLSDRFSAERPKGSFSTLEIQRTEQGDSAMYLCASSSTEGGGSNIQYFGAGTRLSVL.

The rearrangement joins TRBV18 to TRBJ2-2, with 7 bases aligning to TRBD1. Germline assignment: CDR1 KGHSH and CDR2 LQKENI. CDR3 size: 18 residues. V shed 3 bases and J 1 base; nucleotides not matched to a gene: 11. The CDR3 DNA reads as TGTGCCAGCTCACCCCAGATACAGGGGACCTTGAACACCGGGGAGCTGTTTTTT. As protein: CASSPQIQGTLNTGELFF.

The rearrangement joins TRBV9 to TRBJ2-2, with TRBD2 matching 8 bases. Germline CDR1 SGDLS, CDR2 YYNGEE. The CDR3 runs 14 residues. The J segment lost 4 bases and the V segment lost 5 bases, leaving 4 bases of the junction unmatched. The CDR3 region has the DNA TGTGCCAGCAGAACAGGGACTAGCACCGGGGAGCTGTTTTTT. Its translation: CASRTGTSTGELFF. The variable domain in full, with the rest retrieved from reference TRBV9 and TRBJ2-2, is DSGVTQTPKHLITATGQRVTLRCSPRSGDLSVYWYQQSLDQGLQFLIQYYNGEERAKGNILERFSAQQFPDLHSELNLSSLELGDSALYFCASRTGTSTGELFFGEGSRLTVL.

This clone came up a few times. J is TRBJ1-1 and V is TRBV5-6, with TRBD1 matching 11 bases. The CDR3 runs to 15 residues. Germline assignment: CDR1 SGHDT and CDR2 YYEEEE. The V gene end was trimmed by 4 bases and the J gene end by 5 bases; junction bases not matched to a gene: 7. CDR3 nucleotides: TGTGCCAGCAGCGCAGGGACAGGGGGGAGGACTGAAGCTTTCTTT. This translates into CASSAGTGGRTEAFF.

The V call is TRBV7-9, the J call TRBJ2-3, with 9 bases aligning to TRBD1. V lost 5 bases and J lost 0; bases outside the gene matches: 6. CDR1 is SEHNR and CDR2 is FQNEAQ in the germline V gene (reference sequence). There are 16 residues in the CDR3. CDR3 nucleotides: TGTGCCAGCAGCCGGTACGGACAGGGGAGCACAGATACGCAGTATTTT. Amino acid sequence: CASSRYGQGSTDTQYF.

This chain connects TRBV19 to TRBJ2-7; 8 bases fit TRBD1. This CDR3 has 14 amino acids. The V gene's germline CDR1 is LNHDA and CDR2 SQIVND (reference sequence). With 8 bases clipped from V and 0 bases from J, the junction kept 6 bases outside the gene matches. The CDR3 nucleotides are TGTGCCAGTTCGCAGGGGGCCCTCTCCTACGAGCAGTACTTC. The encoded protein is CASSQGALSYEQYF.

The rearrangement uses TRBV11-3 and TRBJ2-1; 13 positions match TRBD2. The J segment lost 4 bases and the V segment lost 5 bases, leaving 5 bases of the junction unmatched. The CDR3 loop spans 16 amino acids. Per the germline V gene, CDR1 is SGHNT and CDR2 is YENEEA. The CDR3 reads CASSEGTSGTYNEQFF. The CDR3 DNA follows: TGTGCCAGCAGCGAGGGGACTAGCGGGACGTACAATGAGCAGTTCTTC.

This clone was counted a few times. The chain employs TRBV5-4 and TRBJ1-6; weak D call: TRBD1 (6 bases). This CDR3 has 16 residues. Germline V gene data show CDR1 as SGHNT and CDR2 as YYREEE (reference sequence). V lost 1 base and J 7 bases, leaving 15 bases between the germline ends. CDR3 protein: CASSLTDRFENSPLHF. The CDR3 nucleotides are TGTGCCAGCAGCTTGACCGACAGGTTTGAAAATTCACCCCTCCACTTT.

The rearrangement uses TRBV5-1 and TRBJ1-6; possibly TRBD1 for D (5 bases). V lost 4 bases, J lost 0 bases, and 14 bases lay in between. This CDR3 spans 17 amino acids. The germline V gene has CDR1 SGHRS and CDR2 YFSETQ. CDR3 protein: CASSGSAGDSYNSPLHF. The CDR3 nucleotides are TGCGCCAGCAGCGGAAGTGCGGGGGACTCCTATAATTCACCCCTCCACTTT.